Following are 32 T cell receptor beta chains from one sample sequenced in a study of blood T cell repertoires in COVID-19. The method was immunoSEQ multiplex PCR; TCRdb's version includes in-frame clones alone and lacks a portion of them. The table shows 240,000 or so clones, with over 65% occurring only once. Sequencing was done on a sample of peripheral blood. Receptor source: a woman of 80 years or more with acute or convalescent COVID-19.

This sequence joins TRBV6-5 and TRBJ2-7; 7 bases agree with TRBD2. V gave up 7 bases and J gave up 3 bases; unmatched junction bases: 3. CDR1 is MNHEY and CDR2 is SVGAGI in the germline V gene. This CDR3 has 12 amino acids. The CDR3 spells CASTTSSYEQYF. In DNA form, the CDR3 reads TGTGCCAGCACGACTAGCAGCTACGAGCAGTACTTC.

The V gene is TRBV7-2, the J gene TRBJ2-5, with 8 bases that match TRBD2. This CDR3 comprises 13 residues. V lost 0 bases and J lost 13; bases outside the gene matches: 7. CDR1 is SGHTA, CDR2 FQGNSA, per germline. The CDR3 nucleotides read TGTGCCAGCAGCTTAGCGCGGGAGGACCCCAGGTACTTC. Translated, it gives CASSLAREDPRYF.

The chain employs TRBV20-1 and TRBJ1-2; D gene ambiguous. This CDR3 region has 15 residues. Trimming stripped 3 bases from V and 9 bases from J, with 23 bases between. Germline V gene lookup returns CDR1 DFQATT and CDR2 SNEGSKA (reference sequence). CDR3 coding DNA: TGCAGTGCTAGTAGCCCCCGGGAAAGCACGGAGCGCTACACCTTC. Translating gives CSASSPRESTERYTF.

Concerning this clone itself: At one end, the junction sequence differs from germline, possibly due to a read error. The chain has TRBV6-5 and TRBJ2-3, with TRBD2 matching 13 bases. Per the germline V gene, CDR1 is MNHEY and CDR2 is SVGAGI. The CDR3 consists of 15 residues. CDR3 protein: CASGYSGTSGITQYF. CDR3 DNA sequence: TGTGCCAGCGGTTACTCCGGGACTAGCGGGATAACGCAGTATTTT.

The chain uses TRBV7-9 and TRBJ1-6; the D is unclear. Trimming removed 2 bases from V and 2 bases from J, with 13 bases in between. Germline CDR1 reads SEHNR; CDR2 reads FQNEAQ (reference sequence). The CDR3 spans 17 residues. The CDR3 nucleotides read TGTGCCAGCAGCTTATTATCTAGTAGAACCTATAATTCACCCCTCCACTTT. Protein: CASSLLSSRTYNSPLHF.

The chain joins TRBV28 to TRBJ1-2; 10 nucleotides line up with TRBD1. V lost 7 bases and J lost 8; bases outside the gene matches: 4. Germline CDR1 is MDHEN and CDR2 is SYDVKM. This CDR3 has 12 residues. The CDR3 here is CASTGTGVGYTF. CDR3 coding DNA: TGTGCCAGCACCGGGACAGGGGTAGGCTACACCTTC.

This chain uses TRBV24-1 with TRBJ2-1; TRBD2 matches 12 bases. Germline-derived CDR1 and CDR2 are KGHDR and SFDVKD. Unmatched junction bases numbered 8, after V lost 3 bases and J lost 0 bases. This CDR3 comprises 19 residues. Written as DNA, the CDR3 is TGTGCCACCAGTGATGGGCCTAGCGGGAGGGGGAGCTCCTACAATGAGCAGTTCTTC. Its protein product is CATSDGPSGRGSSYNEQFF.

This chain connects TRBV19 to TRBJ1-5; D is ambiguous. Germline CDR1 LNHDA, CDR2 SQIVND (reference sequence). There are 14 residues in the CDR3. The V end was cut by 5 bases, the J end by 6 bases, with 14 bases between. This CDR3 reads CASSPGGVRQPQHF. The CDR3 DNA is TGTGCCAGTAGTCCCGGCGGGGTGCGTCAGCCCCAGCATTTT.

The chain recombines TRBV15 with TRBJ2-2; TRBD1 matches at 8 bases. The CDR3 has 16 residues. The J segment lost 7 bases and the V segment lost 0 bases, leaving 7 bases of the junction unmatched. The germline CDR1 and CDR2 sequences are LNHNV and YYDKDF (reference sequence). This CDR3 reads CATSRDRGRAIGELFF. In nucleotides, the CDR3 is TGTGCCACCAGCAGAGACAGGGGGCGCGCGATCGGGGAGCTGTTTTTT.

This sequence joins TRBV5-1 and TRBJ1-2; no reliable D call. CDR3 length equals 12 residues. Looked up from germline, CDR1 is SGHRS and CDR2 is YFSETQ. V dropped 4 bases and J dropped 7 bases, with 11 bases sitting between them. This chain's CDR3 is CASSQDTLGYTF. The CDR3 DNA reads TGCGCCAGCAGCCAAGACACTCTTGGCTACACCTTC.

The genes are TRBV30 and TRBJ1-2; D uncertain. The CDR3 length is 11 residues. Trimming stripped 6 bases from V and 8 bases from J, with 13 bases between. CDR1 is GTSNPN, CDR2 SVGIG, per germline (reference sequence). CDR3 nucleotides: TGTGCCTGTACCTACTTACGAGGCTACACCTTC. Its translation is CACTYLRGYTF.

This chain links TRBV19 with TRBJ2-2; the D gene is possibly TRBD1 (6 bases). Germline-derived CDR1 and CDR2 are LNHDA and SQIVND (reference sequence). The CDR3 contains 14 residues. The germline V and J ends were trimmed by 5 bases and 1 base, with 8 bases remaining between them. The CDR3 spells CASSPTGNTGELFF. Here the CDR3 DNA reads TGTGCCAGTAGTCCGACAGGGAACACCGGGGAGCTGTTTTTT.

The rearrangement links TRBV19 to TRBJ2-1; 8 nucleotides agree with TRBD2. CDR1 is LNHDA, CDR2 SQIVND, per germline (reference sequence). This CDR3 region has 18 residues. The trim removed 0 bases at V and 7 bases at J, leaving 14 bases unmatched. CDR3 in amino acids: CASSIDPPSGGARNEQFF. Written as DNA, the CDR3 is TGTGCCAGTAGTATAGATCCCCCTTCGGGGGGGGCGAGGAATGAGCAGTTCTTC.

The V gene is TRBV7-6, the J gene TRBJ1-3, with TRBD1 matching over 8 bases. From germline, CDR1 is SGHVS and CDR2 FNYEAQ. The CDR3 totals 15 residues. Trimming at V came to 1 base and at J to 4 bases, leaving 3 bases not matched to a gene. The CDR3 is CASSLEGQGGNTIYF. The CDR3 bases are TGTGCCAGCAGCTTAGAAGGACAGGGAGGAAACACCATATATTTT. Combining the CDR3 with reference TRBV7-6 and TRBJ1-3 gives the whole variable domain GAGVSQSPRYKVTKRGQDVALRCDPISGHVSLYWYRQALGQGPEFLTYFNYEAQQDKSGLPNDRFSAERPEGSISTLTIQRTEQRDSAMYRCASSLEGQGGNTIYFGEGSWLTVV.

The chain has TRBV3-1 (or the pseudogene TRBV3-2) and TRBJ2-1, with D possibly TRBD2 on 5 matching bases. Between the trimmed V and J ends, which lost 6 bases and 2 bases, there was a span of 14 bases. Per the germline V gene, CDR1 is LGHDT and CDR2 is YNNKEL (reference sequence). The length of the CDR3 is 15 residues. The CDR3 loop reads CASRTTSKPYNEQFF. CDR3 sequence (DNA): TGTGCCAGCAGAACCACTAGTAAACCCTACAATGAGCAGTTCTTC.

This sequence joins TRBV4-3 and TRBJ2-3, with D possibly TRBD2 on 6 matching bases. In germline, CDR1 is LGHNA, CDR2 YSLEER. V lost 0 bases to trimming and J lost 1 base, with 11 bases between them. This CDR3 has 16 amino acids. CDR3 in DNA: TGCGCCAGCAGCCAAGATATTTTAGCGGGCACAGATACGCAGTATTTT. It yields the protein CASSQDILAGTDTQYF.

This chain connects TRBV6-4 to TRBJ1-2, with 12 nucleotides matching TRBD1. V trimming: 4 bases; J trimming: 6 bases; junction bases outside the gene matches: 6. In germline, CDR1 is MRHNA, CDR2 SNTAGT. The CDR3 is made up of 15 amino acids. CDR3: CASSAGTGGADGYTF. The CDR3 coding sequence is TGTGCCAGCAGTGCGGGGACAGGGGGCGCGGATGGCTACACCTTC.

The rearrangement links TRBV5-1 to TRBJ2-3; 7 nucleotides align to TRBD2. Germline loops: CDR1 SGHRS, CDR2 YFSETQ. The CDR3 has 15 residues. V lost 5 bases to trimming and J lost 3 bases; unmatched junction nucleotides: 9. CDR3 residues: CASSSRVGGTDTQYF. The CDR3 nucleotides read TGCGCCAGCAGTTCCCGGGTGGGGGGGACAGATACGCAGTATTTT.

This chain links TRBV9 with TRBJ1-5; D gene ambiguous. This CDR3 region has 15 residues. CDR1 and CDR2 from the germline V gene are SGDLS and YYNGEE. V dropped 0 bases and J dropped 0 bases, with 7 bases sitting between them. Here the CDR3 DNA reads TGTGCCAGCAGCGTAGGAGGTAATAGCAATCAGCCCCAGCATTTT. Its translation is CASSVGGNSNQPQHF.

The chain carries TRBV6-5 and TRBJ2-1, with a possible D match to TRBD2 (5 bases). Trimming cost V 9 bases and J 4 bases, with 13 bases left between them. The CDR3 is 13 residues long. CDR1 and CDR2 (germline): MNHEY, SVGAGI. The CDR3 protein is CASTSGVYNEQFF. As DNA, the CDR3 is TGTGCCAGTACCAGCGGAGTTTACAATGAGCAGTTCTTC.

Turning to this clone: This sample also contains other DNA sequences that code for the same CDR3. This chain joins TRBV10-1 and TRBJ1-1, with 7 bases that match TRBD1. Germline V gene sequence: CDR1 WNHNN, CDR2 SYGVQD (reference sequence). CDR3 length: 13 residues. V shed 6 bases, J shed 1 base, and the junction held 2 bases outside the gene matches. Written as DNA, the CDR3 is TGCGCCAGCAGGACAGGGTGGAACACTGAAGCTTTCTTT. Translating gives CASRTGWNTEAFF.

V and J are TRBV6-5 and TRBJ1-1; D might be TRBD1 (6 bases). Deletions cut 4 bases from V and 1 base from J, with 13 bases between. CDR1 and CDR2 from the germline V gene are MNHEY and SVGAGI. This CDR3 has 15 amino acids. This chain's CDR3 is CASSFPRGTNTEAFF. CDR3 bases: TGTGCCAGCAGTTTCCCCAGGGGCACGAACACTGAAGCTTTCTTT.

This sequence joins TRBV14 and TRBJ1-5; the D gene is possibly TRBD1 (5 bases). In germline, CDR1 is SGHDN, CDR2 FVKESK. V was clipped by 4 bases and J by 4 bases, with 8 bases between them. CDR3 length: 13 residues. The CDR3 nucleotides are TGTGCCAGCAGCCGTGGGGGGAATCAGCCCCAGCATTTT. As protein: CASSRGGNQPQHF.

The rearrangement uses TRBV7-2 and TRBJ1-5, with D tentatively TRBD1 (6 bases). The V end was cut by 5 bases, the J end by 5 bases, with 19 bases between. The CDR3 consists of 16 residues. Germline assignment: CDR1 SGHTA and CDR2 FQGNSA. The CDR3 DNA is TGTGCCAGCAGCCCCAACCCCCTAAGGGGGTATCAGCCCCAGCATTTT. It codes for CASSPNPLRGYQPQHF.

The V call is TRBV5-1, the J call TRBJ2-3, with D tentatively TRBD1 (7 bases). V dropped 3 bases and J dropped 1 base, with 12 bases sitting between them. Germline CDR1 is SGHRS and CDR2 is YFSETQ. The CDR3 is 15 amino acids. The CDR3 nucleotides read TGCGCCAGCAGCTCCCCCAGGGGGGGCACAGATACGCAGTATTTT. This translates into CASSSPRGGTDTQYF. Full variable domain (missing parts from reference TRBV5-1 and TRBJ2-3): KAGVTQTPRYLIKTRGQQVTLSCSPISGHRSVSWYQQTPGQGLQFLFEYFSETQRNKGNFPGRFSGRQFSNSRSEMNVSTLELGDSALYLCASSSPRGGTDTQYFGPGTRLTVL.

The rearrangement uses TRBV9 and TRBJ2-3; 9 nucleotides agree with TRBD2. The CDR3 extends over 15 amino acids. The V gene end was trimmed by 4 bases and the J gene end by 0 bases; junction bases not matched to a gene: 3. Germline values: CDR1 SGDLS, CDR2 YYNGEE. The CDR3 sequence: CASSSSGGSTDTQYF. For the CDR3, the DNA is TGTGCCAGCAGCTCGAGCGGGGGGAGCACAGATACGCAGTATTTT.

The chain recombines TRBV5-1 with TRBJ2-7; 9 bases are a match to TRBD1. V shed 0 bases, J shed 3 bases, and the junction held 7 bases outside the gene matches. The CDR3 runs 16 residues. Per the germline V gene, CDR1 is SGHRS and CDR2 is YFSETQ. The CDR3 bases are TGCGCCAGCAGCTTGGGGGTACAGGGGGCTTTCTACGAGCAGTACTTC. It encodes CASSLGVQGAFYEQYF.

This clone was picked up a small number of times. The chain is built from TRBV11-2 and TRBJ2-1; possibly TRBD2 for D (6 bases). This CDR3 has 16 residues. The germline CDR1 and CDR2 sequences are SGHAT and FQNNGV. V was pared by 3 bases and J by 3 bases, with 15 bases between. CDR3 protein: CASSLGRRGYYNEQFF. The CDR3, as DNA: TGTGCCAGCAGCTTGGGCCGGCGGGGATACTACAATGAGCAGTTCTTC.

The V and J genes are TRBV5-1 and TRBJ2-3; 8 bases align to TRBD1. CDR1 and CDR2 from the germline V gene are SGHRS and YFSETQ. V shed 7 bases, J shed 3 bases, and the junction held 10 bases outside the gene matches. The CDR3 extends over 15 amino acids. CDR3 sequence reads: CASSGEDRVTDTQYF. The CDR3 nucleotides read TGCGCCAGCTCCGGGGAGGACAGGGTGACAGATACGCAGTATTTT.

The rearrangement links TRBV5-1 to TRBJ2-3, with 10 bases that match TRBD2. The germline gives CDR1 SGHRS, CDR2 YFSETQ. The V segment lost 6 bases and the J segment 6 bases; nucleotides outside the gene matches: 13. The CDR3 runs 16 residues. CDR3 residues: CASNTTSGKTRDTQYF. In DNA, the CDR3 is TGCGCCAGCAACACAACTAGCGGGAAAACACGTGATACGCAGTATTTT.

This chain links TRBV20-1 with TRBJ1-2; weak D call: TRBD1 (5 bases). CDR1 is DFQATT and CDR2 is SNEGSKA in the germline V gene (reference sequence). Trimming shortened V by 5 bases and J by 5 bases, and 9 bases separated the two germline ends. The CDR3 sequence is 11 residues long. The CDR3 is CSAVRQYGYTF. The CDR3 DNA follows: TGCAGTGCTGTTAGACAGTATGGCTACACCTTC.

The rearrangement uses TRBV6-5 and TRBJ2-3, with TRBD2 matching 12 bases. After removal of 5 bases from V and 4 bases from J, the junction contained 4 bases not matched to a gene. CDR3 length: 15 residues. CDR1 and CDR2 (germline): MNHEY, SVGAGI. The CDR3 reads CASSRLAGGSDTQYF. The DNA for the CDR3 is TGTGCCAGCAGTCGGCTAGCGGGGGGGTCAGATACGCAGTATTTT.